The 20 T cell receptor beta chains listed next were all sequenced from one sample in a study of shared clonotypes between healthy human individuals. Here immunoSEQ multiplex PCR was the method, and the copy in TCRdb shows in-frame clones only, minus some. The table has some 680,000 clones, about three quarters seen once. Sequenced: memory CD4+ T cells sorted from blood. Subset described: CD45RA-negative fraction. The receptor set was obtained from a woman aged 30 to 39 in good health.

The chain carries TRBV19 and TRBJ1-5, with D possibly TRBD1 on 5 matching bases. Per the germline V gene, CDR1 is LNHDA and CDR2 is SQIVND (reference sequence). This CDR3 has 15 residues. Trimming removed 7 bases at V and 2 bases at J, with 15 bases between. CDR3 residues: CASKGSGARNQPQHF. The CDR3 coding sequence is TGTGCCAGTAAAGGTTCCGGGGCCCGCAATCAGCCCCAGCATTTT.

A single count supports this clone. The chain links TRBV5-1 to TRBJ2-1; D ambiguous. Trimming cost V 4 bases and J 0 bases, with 14 bases left between them. This CDR3 spans 16 amino acids. CDR1 SGHRS and CDR2 YFSETQ come from the germline V gene. The CDR3: CASSPLDRGSYNEQFF. The DNA for the CDR3 is TGCGCCAGCAGCCCACTGGACCGAGGCTCCTACAATGAGCAGTTCTTC.

V is TRBV6-1 and J is TRBJ1-5; no firm D call. Germline CDR1 reads MNHNS; CDR2 reads SASEGT. The CDR3 is made up of 14 amino acids. V was clipped by 4 bases and J by 6 bases, with 13 bases between them. The chain's CDR3 is CASSVKGNTQPQHF. In nucleotides, the CDR3 is TGTGCCAGCAGTGTCAAAGGGAATACTCAGCCCCAGCATTTT.

The chain combines TRBV28 with TRBJ1-1; D gene uncertain. The CDR3 is 12 residues long. The germline V gene has CDR1 MDHEN and CDR2 SYDVKM. The V and J ends lost 8 bases and 3 bases respectively, with 10 bases between them. The CDR3, as DNA: TGTGCCAGCTCAACAAGATACACTGAAGCTTTCTTT. Its translation: CASSTRYTEAFF. Based on the CDR3 plus reference TRBV28 and TRBJ1-1, the full variable domain is DVKVTQSSRYLVKRTGEKVFLECVQDMDHENMFWYRQDPGLGLRLIYFSYDVKMKEKGDIPEGYSVSREKKERFSLILESASTNQTSMYLCASSTRYTEAFFGQGTRLTVV.

This clone was recorded many times. V and J are TRBV30 and TRBJ1-5, with D possibly being TRBD1 (6 bases). The V end was cut by 2 bases, the J end by 6 bases, with 11 bases between. The CDR3 spans 13 residues. Germline V gene data show CDR1 as GTSNPN and CDR2 as SVGIG (reference sequence). This CDR3 reads CAWSTEGVQPQHF. The CDR3, as DNA: TGTGCCTGGAGTACCGAGGGGGTTCAGCCCCAGCATTTT.

Notes on this clone: Other DNA sequences in the sample encode the same CDR3. The V call is TRBV5-1, the J call TRBJ1-1; D is undetermined. The CDR3 is 14 amino acids. The V end lost 0 bases, the J end lost 0 bases, and 6 bases lay between the germline ends. CDR1 is SGHRS and CDR2 is YFSETQ in the germline V gene. The CDR3 bases are TGCGCCAGCAGCTTGGTCGATCTGAACACTGAAGCTTTCTTT. It encodes CASSLVDLNTEAFF.

The chain employs TRBV5-1 and TRBJ2-1, with 8 bases aligning to TRBD1. The germline CDR1 and CDR2 sequences are SGHRS and YFSETQ. V gave up 3 bases and J gave up 5 bases; unmatched junction bases: 10. This CDR3 has 16 amino acids. For the CDR3, the DNA is TGCGCCAGCAGCTGGATGGGACAGGAGATAAACAATGAGCAGTTCTTC. It yields the protein CASSWMGQEINNEQFF. The full variable domain, its missing parts supplied by reference TRBV5-1 and TRBJ2-1, is KAGVTQTPRYLIKTRGQQVTLSCSPISGHRSVSWYQQTPGQGLQFLFEYFSETQRNKGNFPGRFSGRQFSNSRSEMNVSTLELGDSALYLCASSWMGQEINNEQFFGPGTRLTVL.

This clone was seen just once. This rearrangement joins TRBV4-1 to TRBJ2-7; D unclear. Looked up from germline, CDR1 is MGHRA and CDR2 is YSYEKL. The V end lost 2 bases, the J end lost 0 bases, and 14 bases lay between the germline ends. The CDR3 has 16 residues. This CDR3 is CASSQTDRRSSYEQYF. In DNA, the CDR3 is TGCGCCAGCAGCCAAACGGACCGCCGGAGCTCCTACGAGCAGTACTTC.

This clone was seen a few times. The chain joins TRBV7-8 to TRBJ1-1; TRBD1 matches 7 bases. Per the germline V gene, CDR1 is SGHVS and CDR2 is FQNEAQ. This CDR3 spans 16 amino acids. Unmatched junction bases numbered 15, after V lost 7 bases and J lost 4 bases. CDR3: CASTQPGQTPFTEAFF. CDR3 bases: TGTGCCAGCACACAACCGGGACAGACGCCTTTCACTGAAGCTTTCTTT.

This clone has a handful of counts. The chain is built from TRBV29-1 and TRBJ2-3; a weak D match, TRBD2 (6 bases). Per the germline V gene, CDR1 is SQVTM and CDR2 is ANQGSEA. This CDR3 is 13 amino acids long. V lost 7 bases, J lost 0 bases, and 11 bases lay in between. CDR3 bases: TGCAGCGCGGGAGCAGGGAGCACAGATACGCAGTATTTT. Its protein product is CSAGAGSTDTQYF.

This clone was observed a handful of times. The genes are TRBV5-1 and TRBJ2-5, with a tentative D call TRBD2 (6 bases). Per the germline V gene, CDR1 is SGHRS and CDR2 is YFSETQ. The CDR3 sequence is 17 residues long. V was clipped by 0 bases and J by 5 bases, with 20 bases between them. CDR3 sequence: CASSLGSGPRGGETQYF. The CDR3 DNA is TGCGCCAGCAGCTTGGGGAGTGGACCGCGGGGCGGCGAGACCCAGTACTTC.

The chain has TRBV7-2 and TRBJ2-3; D uncertain. V gave up 4 bases and J gave up 4 bases, with 3 bases separating them. This CDR3 has 11 residues. Germline V gives CDR1 SGHTA, CDR2 FQGNSA. The CDR3 DNA follows: TGTGCCAGCAGCTCCCCAGATACGCAGTATTTT. Residues: CASSSPDTQYF.

This chain joins TRBV7-9 and TRBJ2-5; 8 nucleotides agree with TRBD1. The CDR3 runs 14 residues. The germline gives CDR1 SEHNR, CDR2 FQNEAQ (reference sequence). The V segment lost 5 bases and the J segment 6 bases; nucleotides outside the gene matches: 8. In nucleotides, the CDR3 is TGTGCCAGCAGCAGCGCAGGGGGCGGAAAGACCCAGTACTTC. As protein: CASSSAGGGKTQYF.

The genes are TRBV18 and TRBJ1-4; D may be TRBD1 (5 bases). The V end was cut by 3 bases, the J end by 5 bases, with 10 bases between. The CDR3 is 14 amino acids. Looked up from germline, CDR1 is KGHSH and CDR2 is LQKENI. CDR3 loop: CASSPYGQNEKLFF. The CDR3 DNA reads as TGTGCCAGCTCACCCTACGGACAAAATGAAAAACTGTTTTTT.

This rearrangement joins TRBV6-1 to TRBJ2-7, with a weak D call TRBD1 (5 bases). V lost 3 bases and J lost 0, with 9 bases in between. The length of the CDR3 is 14 residues. Germline lookup yields CDR1 MNHNS and CDR2 SASEGT. The DNA for the CDR3 is TGTGCCAGCAGTGAGGCTGACAGCTCCTACGAGCAGTACTTC. Its protein is CASSEADSSYEQYF.

This rearrangement joins TRBV4-1 to TRBJ2-7, with 9 bases identical to TRBD2. The V gene end was trimmed by 5 bases and the J gene end by 9 bases; junction bases not matched to a gene: 20. CDR1 MGHRA and CDR2 YSYEKL come from the germline V gene. The CDR3 is made up of 17 amino acids. CDR3 in amino acids: CASSDSTTTSGGVRQYF. CDR3 sequence (DNA): TGCGCCAGCAGCGATTCTACTACGACTAGCGGAGGAGTTCGGCAGTACTTC.

The genes are TRBV27 and TRBJ1-1, with D uncertain. CDR1 is MNHEY, CDR2 SMNVEV, per germline (reference sequence). V was cut by 1 base and J by 0 bases, with 15 bases left in between. CDR3 length: 17 amino acids. The CDR3 sequence is CASSLYRGNTLNTEAFF. DNA for the CDR3: TGTGCCAGCAGTTTATATCGAGGGAACACTCTGAACACTGAAGCTTTCTTT.

The chain uses TRBV7-8 and TRBJ2-2, with 8 bases matching TRBD1. Germline CDR1 SGHVS, CDR2 FQNEAQ. This CDR3 has 16 residues. With 5 bases clipped from V and 6 bases from J, the junction kept 11 bases outside the gene matches. The CDR3 loop is CASSPRGTGQSGELFF. CDR3 nucleotides: TGTGCCAGCAGCCCACGAGGGACAGGTCAGTCCGGGGAGCTGTTTTTT.

DNA of the CDR3: TGTGCCAGCAGCTTAATGCCTAGCGGGAATACCGGGGAGCTGTTTTTT. Translation gives CASSLMPSGNTGELFF. The chain links TRBV7-3 to TRBJ2-2; 9 bases are a match to TRBD2. CDR1 and CDR2 (germline): SGHTA, FQGTGA. This CDR3 comprises 16 residues. V shed 1 base and J 5 bases; nucleotides not matched to a gene: 5.

The J gene is TRBJ2-5, the V gene TRBV4-2; 7 bases are a match to TRBD2. This CDR3 contains 15 residues. Germline V gene lookup returns CDR1 LGHNA and CDR2 YNFKEQ. V lost 5 bases to trimming and J lost 5 bases; unmatched junction nucleotides: 11. The CDR3, as DNA: TGTGCCAGCAGCTTTGGGGGAGGGCCGATGGAGACCCAGTACTTC. Its protein is CASSFGGGPMETQYF.